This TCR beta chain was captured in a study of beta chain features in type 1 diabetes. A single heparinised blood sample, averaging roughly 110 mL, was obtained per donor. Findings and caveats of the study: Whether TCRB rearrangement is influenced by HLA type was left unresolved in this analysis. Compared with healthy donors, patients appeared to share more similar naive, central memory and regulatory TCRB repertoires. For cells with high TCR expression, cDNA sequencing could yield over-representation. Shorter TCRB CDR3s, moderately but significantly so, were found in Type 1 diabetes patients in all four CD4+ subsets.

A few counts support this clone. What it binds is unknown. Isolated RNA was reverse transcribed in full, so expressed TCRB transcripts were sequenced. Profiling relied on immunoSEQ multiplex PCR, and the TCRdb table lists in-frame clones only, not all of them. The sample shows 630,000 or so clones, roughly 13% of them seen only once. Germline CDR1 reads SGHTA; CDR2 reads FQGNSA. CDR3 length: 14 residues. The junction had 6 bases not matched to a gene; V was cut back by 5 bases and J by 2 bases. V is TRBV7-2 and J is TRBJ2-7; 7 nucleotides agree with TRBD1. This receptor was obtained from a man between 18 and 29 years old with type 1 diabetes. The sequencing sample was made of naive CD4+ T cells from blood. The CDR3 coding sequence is TGTGCCAGCAGCGCCCAGCAGGGGGCCTACGAGCAGTACTTC. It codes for CASSAQQGAYEQYF.